This T cell receptor (beta chain) was identified in a study of blood T cell repertoires in COVID-19. About the study: Both acute and convalescent COVID-19 samples were obtained from the United States, Italy and Spain. PBMCs, B-cell-depleted T cells, or T cells were the source of the cDNA or gDNA that made up the material.

The authors' processing: Amplification of reference gene primers provided the estimated nucleated cell counts. Repertoires were generated with immunoSEQ multiplex PCR, while TCRdb's copy carries only in-frame clones and drops some. The V and J calls and the clone size are those of that table, but D and trimming were determined from the DNA. The sample records some 350,000 clones, about 90% being singletons. Looked up from germline, CDR1 is SGHAT and CDR2 is FQNNGV. The CDR3 is made up of 15 amino acids. The ends lost 5 bases at V and 2 bases at J; junction bases unmatched: 6. The rearrangement joins TRBV11-2 to TRBJ2-1; 7 bases fit TRBD2. This clonotype was obtained from a woman younger than 35 who had recovered from COVID-19. Sequenced input: peripheral blood. The CDR3 sequence: CASSLRLAAYNEQFF. CDR3 in DNA: TGTGCCAGCAGCCTTCGGCTAGCGGCCTACAATGAGCAGTTCTTC. Variable domain in full (rest from reference TRBV11-2 and TRBJ2-1): EAGVAQSPRYKIIEKRQSVAFWCNPISGHATLYWYQQILGQGPKLLIQFQNNGVVDDSQLPKDRFSAERLKGVDSTLKIQPAKLEDSAVYLCASSLRLAAYNEQFFGPGTRLTVL.